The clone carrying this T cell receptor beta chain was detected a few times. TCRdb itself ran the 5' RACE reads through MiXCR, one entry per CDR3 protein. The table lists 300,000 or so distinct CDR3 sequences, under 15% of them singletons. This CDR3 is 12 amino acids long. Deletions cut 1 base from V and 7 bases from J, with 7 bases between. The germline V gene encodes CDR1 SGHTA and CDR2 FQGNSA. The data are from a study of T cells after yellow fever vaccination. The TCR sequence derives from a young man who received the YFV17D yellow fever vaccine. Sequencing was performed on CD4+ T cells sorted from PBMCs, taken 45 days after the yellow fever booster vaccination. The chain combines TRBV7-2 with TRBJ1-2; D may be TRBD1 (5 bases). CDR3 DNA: TGTGCCAGCAGCTTAGGGGGGACTGGCTACACCTTC. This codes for CASSLGGTGYTF.